These 5 T cell receptor beta chains came from one sample sequenced in a study of blood T cell repertoires in COVID-19. Repertoires were generated with immunoSEQ multiplex PCR, while TCRdb's copy carries only in-frame clones and drops some. The repertoire has a few hundred thousand clones, approximately 80% of them found once; the top ten carry 8.9%. Sequencing used peripheral blood. The source is a man older than 75 with acute or convalescent COVID-19.

The chain combines TRBV7-9 with TRBJ2-7; 8 bases agree with TRBD1. V shed 5 bases and J 2 bases; nucleotides not matched to a gene: 5. The CDR3 is made up of 14 amino acids. Germline loops: CDR1 SEHNR, CDR2 FQNEAQ (reference sequence). CDR3 DNA sequence: TGTGCCAGCAGCGCCAGGGGGCTCCCCTACGAGCAGTACTTC. Its translation is CASSARGLPYEQYF.

The chain carries TRBV6-6 and TRBJ2-1; 13 positions agree with TRBD2. The CDR3 extends over 16 amino acids. Trimming cost V 0 bases and J 6 bases; bases outside gene matches: 2. Germline V gene lookup returns CDR1 MNHNY and CDR2 SVGAGI (reference sequence). In DNA, the CDR3 is TGTGCCAGCAGTTACTCGAGGACTAGCGGGGGCAATGAGCAGTTCTTC. Protein product: CASSYSRTSGGNEQFF.

This chain links TRBV29-1 with TRBJ2-1; TRBD2 agrees at 11 bases. Germline V CDR1 and CDR2: SQVTM, ANQGSEA. The junction had 6 bases not matched to a gene; V was cut back by 4 bases and J by 4 bases. This CDR3 has 15 residues. CDR3 region: CSVAFGTSGYNEQFF. In nucleotides, the CDR3 is TGCAGCGTTGCCTTTGGGACTAGCGGATACAATGAGCAGTTCTTC.

The V call is TRBV4-1, the J call TRBJ2-4; 8 nucleotides line up with TRBD2. This CDR3 has 18 amino acids. From germline, CDR1 is MGHRA and CDR2 YSYEKL. Trimming took 1 base from V and 0 from J; bases not matched to a gene: 8. CDR3 loop: CASSQGMAGGLAKNIQYF. The CDR3 coding sequence is TGCGCCAGCAGCCAAGGGATGGCGGGAGGACTAGCCAAAAACATTCAGTACTTC.

This clone has a handful of counts. V and J are TRBV7-9 and TRBJ1-3; D is ambiguous. Germline values: CDR1 SEHNR, CDR2 FQNEAQ (reference sequence). The CDR3 is 14 amino acids. Trimming shortened V by 5 bases and J by 0 bases, and 8 bases separated the two germline ends. CDR3 coding DNA: TGTGCCAGCAGCCTCGACATCTCTGGAAACACCATATATTTT. This sequence encodes CASSLDISGNTIYF.